Below, 12 T cell receptor beta chains from the same sample are listed, as sequenced in a study of control samples from healthy donors and cancer patients. Using immunoSEQ multiplex PCR, the repertoire was profiled, and TCRdb retains in-frame clones only, with some absent. Of about 220,000 clones in the sample, 85% to 95% are singletons; the top ten hold 1.5%. Sequences were obtained from blood. The receptors stem from a man aged 50-60 years in good health.

J is TRBJ1-1 and V is TRBV6-1, with D maybe TRBD1 (5 bases). V lost 2 bases and J lost 3, with 10 bases in between. The CDR3 contains 14 residues. Germline-derived CDR1 and CDR2 are MNHNS and SASEGT. The CDR3 sequence: CASSERGKDTEAFF. For the CDR3, the DNA is TGTGCCAGCAGTGAAAGGGGAAAGGACACTGAAGCTTTCTTT.

This sequence joins TRBV7-2 and TRBJ1-1; 10 bases are a match to TRBD1. CDR1 and CDR2 (germline): SGHTA, FQGNSA. The CDR3 is 16 amino acids. With 6 bases clipped from V and 5 bases from J, the junction kept 12 bases outside the gene matches. The CDR3 nucleotides are TGTGCCAGCAGTTTTTTGGACAGGGGGTACAATACTGAAGCTTTCTTT. It specifies CASSFLDRGYNTEAFF. The variable domain in full, with the rest retrieved from reference TRBV7-2 and TRBJ1-1, is GAGVSQSPSNKVTEKGKDVELRCDPISGHTALYWYRQSLGQGLEFLIYFQGNSAPDKSGLPSDRFSAERTGGSVSTLTIQRTQQEDSAVYLCASSFLDRGYNTEAFFGQGTRLTVV.

This chain uses TRBV5-1 with TRBJ2-2; 11 bases are shared with TRBD2. This CDR3 has 16 residues. After removal of 4 bases from V and 2 bases from J, the junction contained 4 bases not matched to a gene. The germline CDR1 and CDR2 sequences are SGHRS and YFSETQ. The CDR3 loop is CASSRGTSGNTGELFF. The CDR3 coding sequence is TGCGCCAGCAGCCGAGGGACTAGCGGAAACACCGGGGAGCTGTTTTTT.

The J gene is TRBJ2-2, the V gene TRBV2; a possible D gene is TRBD1 (5 bases). Germline assignment: CDR1 SNHLY and CDR2 FYNNEI. The length of the CDR3 is 15 residues. V was cut by 2 bases and J by 1 base, with 8 bases left in between. The CDR3 here is CASSEYRGNTGELFF. DNA of the CDR3: TGTGCCAGCAGTGAATATAGGGGGAACACCGGGGAGCTGTTTTTT. Together with reference TRBV2 and TRBJ2-2, the CDR3 gives the full variable domain: EPEVTQTPSHQVTQMGQEVILRCVPISNHLYFYWYRQILGQKVEFLVSFYNNEISEKSEIFDDQFSVERPDGSNFTLKIRSTKLEDSAMYFCASSEYRGNTGELFFGEGSRLTVL.

CDR3 coding DNA: TGCGCCAGCAGCCCAATGCCCTGGGGTGAAAAACTGTTTTTT. Amino acids: CASSPMPWGEKLFF. This sequence joins TRBV4-1 and TRBJ1-4; D is undetermined. V lost 4 bases and J 7 bases, leaving 13 bases between the germline ends. Germline-derived CDR1 and CDR2 are MGHRA and YSYEKL. The CDR3 is 14 amino acids.

The chain is built from TRBV5-4 and TRBJ2-1, with 7 nucleotides matching TRBD1. The CDR3 totals 14 residues. The germline V gene has CDR1 SGHNT and CDR2 YYREEE (reference sequence). After removal of 4 bases from V and 8 bases from J, the junction contained 9 bases not matched to a gene. The CDR3 is CASSAEDRVDEQFF. For the CDR3, the DNA is TGTGCCAGCAGCGCAGAAGACAGGGTCGATGAGCAGTTCTTC.

The rearrangement links TRBV5-1 to TRBJ2-3; TRBD1 matches at 8 bases. The CDR3 loop spans 15 amino acids. Trimming at V came to 2 bases and at J to 0 bases, leaving 2 bases not matched to a gene. Per the germline V gene, CDR1 is SGHRS and CDR2 is YFSETQ. The CDR3 DNA follows: TGCGCCAGCAGCTTAGACAGGGGTAGCACAGATACGCAGTATTTT. Translation: CASSLDRGSTDTQYF.

V gene TRBV11-2 combines with J gene TRBJ2-1, with TRBD1 as a possible D gene (7 bases). Trimming left V 3 bases short and J 6 bases short, with 15 bases between. CDR1 is SGHAT and CDR2 is FQNNGV in the germline V gene. This CDR3 is built from 15 residues. CDR3 in amino acids: CASSFRRGPINEQFF. CDR3 in DNA: TGTGCCAGCAGCTTTCGGAGGGGGCCGATCAATGAGCAGTTCTTC.

The chain is built from TRBV5-8 and TRBJ1-4; no definite D call. With 4 bases removed from V and 7 bases from J, the gap between germline ends came to 14 bases. The CDR3 loop spans 14 amino acids. Germline-derived CDR1 and CDR2 are SGHTS and YDEGEE. CDR3 coding DNA: TGTGCCAGCAGCAGTAGCCTGCGCGGTGAAAAACTGTTTTTT. It specifies CASSSSLRGEKLFF.

The chain has TRBV29-1 and TRBJ2-5; D remains unclear. This CDR3 has 12 amino acids. V lost 7 bases to trimming and J lost 1 base, with 10 bases between them. Germline V gives CDR1 SQVTM, CDR2 ANQGSEA. As DNA, the CDR3 is TGCAGCGCCCCCGTGAGCCAAGAGACCCAGTACTTC. Translation: CSAPVSQETQYF.

The J gene is TRBJ2-4, the V gene TRBV29-1, with D possibly TRBD2 on 5 matching bases. This CDR3 has 13 residues. Trimming cost V 5 bases and J 3 bases, with 11 bases left between them. Germline values: CDR1 SQVTM, CDR2 ANQGSEA. CDR3 in DNA: TGCAGCGTTCCGGGGATAGACAAAAACATTCAGTACTTC. Translation gives CSVPGIDKNIQYF.

The rearrangement uses TRBV5-4 and TRBJ2-5; possibly TRBD2 for D (6 bases). The CDR3 has 17 amino acids. CDR1 is SGHNT, CDR2 YYREEE, per germline (reference sequence). Trimming left V 3 bases short and J 1 base short, with 19 bases between. The CDR3 spells CASSSLGLASLQETQYF. The CDR3 DNA reads as TGTGCCAGCAGCTCCTTGGGGCTAGCGTCTCTCCAAGAGACCCAGTACTTC.